Listed here are 2 T cell receptor beta chains from one sample, sequenced in a study of shared clonotypes between healthy human individuals (dated by TCRdb to 2020 to 2022). The library was produced with the immunoSEQ multiplex PCR assay. Imported from immuneACCESS, the table was reduced by TCRdb to in-frame sequences with V and J called. These copies leave out some clones; in studies compared against another copy, an unresolved V gene accounts for under half, and the cause of the remainder is not known. The sample data list around 2.3 million clones, and around 95% of these were observed just once. The ten largest clones take up around 0.13% of the sample. Input material: naive CD4+ T cells sorted from blood. The intended sense of this specimen's cell subset or site label: CD45RA+ positively selected. Every receptor here comes from a young man in good health.

A single count supports this clone. V usage is TRBV5-1 and J usage is TRBJ2-3, with 10 nucleotides matching TRBD1. Germline V CDR1 and CDR2: SGHRS, YFSETQ. With V trimmed by 5 bases and J by 4 bases, 10 bases remained unmatched. The CDR3 is made up of 16 amino acids. The CDR3 sequence: CASRPGDRGRSDTQYF. In nucleotides, the CDR3 is TGCGCCAGCAGACCCGGTGACAGGGGGCGGTCAGATACGCAGTATTTT.

Only one count was recorded for this clone. The gene calls are TRBV10-3 and TRBJ2-5, with a possible D match to TRBD2 (6 bases). Trimming removed 6 bases from V and 7 bases from J, with 9 bases in between. The CDR3 is made up of 11 amino acids. Germline loops: CDR1 ENHRY, CDR2 SYGVKD. CDR3 in DNA: TGTGCCATCAGGGAGGGTGGGACCCAGTACTTC. Translation: CAIREGGTQYF.